A selection of T cell receptor beta chains follows, all from one sample in a study of blood T cell repertoires in COVID-19. Measured with immunoSEQ multiplex PCR; TCRdb has only the in-frame clones, and not every one. The table records approximately 330,000 clones, roughly 87% of them present only once. The sequencing sample was made of peripheral blood. The receptors were sampled from a man younger than 45 with COVID-19, enrolled during active disease. The conserved cysteine and the conserved F or W are not part of the CDR3 here. Each record gives: V gene, CDR3 length, CDR3 protein.

>TRBV12-5|14
ASDSTGGAMNTEAF
>TRBV2|12
AIDTQGANSPLH
>TRBV11-1|11
ASSLWDSYEQY
>TRBV7-3|11
ASSFNRDETQY
>TRBV30|11
AWTTGGSYGYT
>TRBV11-3|17
ASSLVLGNKPLLSYEQY
>TRBV30|20
AWSVHGRWRGSMGYAVYGYT
>TRBV6-5|13
ASSYTTGADQPQH
>TRBV30|11
AWSITTGTEAF
>TRBV5-1|12
ASSLYRGAHEQY
>TRBV27|13
ASSQGQGAVLWQY
>TRBV15|10
ATSRGRETQY
>TRBV7-2|14
ASSPYPGINTGELF
>TRBV11-3|13
ASSLGLAVQETQY
>TRBV21-1|15
ASSRPGFRVGNSPLH